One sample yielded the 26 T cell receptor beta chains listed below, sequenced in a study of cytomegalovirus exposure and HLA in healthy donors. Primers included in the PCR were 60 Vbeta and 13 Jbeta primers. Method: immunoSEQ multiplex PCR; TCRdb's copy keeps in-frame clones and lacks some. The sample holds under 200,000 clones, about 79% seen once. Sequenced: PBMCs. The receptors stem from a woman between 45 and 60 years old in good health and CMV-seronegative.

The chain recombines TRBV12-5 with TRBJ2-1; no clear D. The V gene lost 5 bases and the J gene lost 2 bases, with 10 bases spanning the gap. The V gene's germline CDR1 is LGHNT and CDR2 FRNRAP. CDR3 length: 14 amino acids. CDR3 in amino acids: CASGHELPYNEQFF. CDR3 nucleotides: TGTGCTAGTGGTCACGAACTTCCCTACAATGAGCAGTTCTTC.

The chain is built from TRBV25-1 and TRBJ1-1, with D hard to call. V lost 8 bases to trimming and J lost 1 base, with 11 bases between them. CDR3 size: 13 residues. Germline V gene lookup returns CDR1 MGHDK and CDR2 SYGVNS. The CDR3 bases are TGTGCCAGCCGCAGACTCGGGAACACTGAAGCTTTCTTT. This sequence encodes CASRRLGNTEAFF.

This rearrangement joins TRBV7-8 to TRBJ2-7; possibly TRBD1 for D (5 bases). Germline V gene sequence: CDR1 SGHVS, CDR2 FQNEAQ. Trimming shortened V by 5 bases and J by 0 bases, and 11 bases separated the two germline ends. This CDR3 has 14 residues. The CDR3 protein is CASSLTENSYEQYF. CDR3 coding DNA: TGTGCCAGCAGCCTGACAGAGAACTCCTACGAGCAGTACTTC.

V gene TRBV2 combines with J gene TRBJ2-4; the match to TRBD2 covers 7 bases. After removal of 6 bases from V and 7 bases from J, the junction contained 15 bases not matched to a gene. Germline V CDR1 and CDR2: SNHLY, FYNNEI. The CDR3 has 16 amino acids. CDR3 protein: CASSLKLASLGNIQYF. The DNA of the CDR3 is TGTGCCAGCAGCCTTAAACTAGCGTCCTTAGGGAACATTCAGTACTTC.

The CDR3 reads CASSLGGTGGYEQYF. CDR3 nucleotide sequence: TGTGCCAGCAGCTTGGGTGGGACAGGGGGCTACGAGCAGTACTTC. The rearrangement links TRBV7-9 to TRBJ2-5; 11 bases match TRBD1. With the DNA end fitting TRBJ2-7 better, the J assignment may be wrong. The CDR3 is 15 amino acids. Germline V lookup: CDR1 SEHNR, CDR2 FQNEAQ (reference sequence).

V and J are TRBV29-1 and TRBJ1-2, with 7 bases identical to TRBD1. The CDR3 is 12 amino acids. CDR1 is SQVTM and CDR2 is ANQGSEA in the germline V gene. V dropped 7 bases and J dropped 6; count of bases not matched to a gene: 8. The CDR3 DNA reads TGCAGCGCCGTCCAGGGGGTTAATGGCTACACCTTC. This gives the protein CSAVQGVNGYTF. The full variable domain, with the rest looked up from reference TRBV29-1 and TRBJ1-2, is SAVISQKPSRDICQRGTSLTIQCQVDSQVTMMFWYRQQPGQSLTLIATANQGSEATYESGFVIDKFPISRPNLTFSTLTVSNMSPEDSSIYLCSAVQGVNGYTFGSGTRLTVV.

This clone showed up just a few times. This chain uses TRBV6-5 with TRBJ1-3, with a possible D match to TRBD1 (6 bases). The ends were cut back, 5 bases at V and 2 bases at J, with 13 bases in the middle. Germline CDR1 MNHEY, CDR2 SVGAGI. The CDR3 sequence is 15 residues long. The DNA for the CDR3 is TGTGCCAGCAGTCTGACACAGGGCACTGGAAACACCATATATTTT. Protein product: CASSLTQGTGNTIYF.

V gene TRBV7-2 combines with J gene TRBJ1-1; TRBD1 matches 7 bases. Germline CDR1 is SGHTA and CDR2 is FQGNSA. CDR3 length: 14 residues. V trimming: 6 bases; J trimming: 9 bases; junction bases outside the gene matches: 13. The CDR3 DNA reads TGTGCCAGCAGTCAGGACAGGCGCCAAGGGAAAGCTTTCTTT. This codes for CASSQDRRQGKAFF. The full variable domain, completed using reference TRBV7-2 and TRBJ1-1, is GAGVSQSPSNKVTEKGKDVELRCDPISGHTALYWYRQSLGQGLEFLIYFQGNSAPDKSGLPSDRFSAERTGGSVSTLTIQRTQQEDSAVYLCASSQDRRQGKAFFGQGTRLTVV.

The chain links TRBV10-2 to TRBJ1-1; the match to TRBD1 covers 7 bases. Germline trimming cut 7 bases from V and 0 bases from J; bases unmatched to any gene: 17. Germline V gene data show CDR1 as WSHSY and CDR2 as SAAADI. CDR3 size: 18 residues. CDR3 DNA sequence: TGCGCCAGCAAGGGGGGACAGACCCAATCCAGATTGAACACTGAAGCTTTCTTT. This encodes CASKGGQTQSRLNTEAFF.

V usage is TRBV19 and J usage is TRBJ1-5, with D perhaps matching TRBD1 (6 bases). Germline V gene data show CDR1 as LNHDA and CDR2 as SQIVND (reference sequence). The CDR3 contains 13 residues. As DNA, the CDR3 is TGTGGAGGGGGAGGGCGGAACAATCAGCCCCAGCATTTT. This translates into CGGGGRNNQPQHF.

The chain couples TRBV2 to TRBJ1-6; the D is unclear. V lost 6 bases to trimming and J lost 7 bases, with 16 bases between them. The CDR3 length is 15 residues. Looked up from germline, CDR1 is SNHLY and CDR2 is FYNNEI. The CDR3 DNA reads TGTGCCAGCAGAGCTACTACTCCACTCAATTCACCCCTCCACTTT. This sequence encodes CASRATTPLNSPLHF.

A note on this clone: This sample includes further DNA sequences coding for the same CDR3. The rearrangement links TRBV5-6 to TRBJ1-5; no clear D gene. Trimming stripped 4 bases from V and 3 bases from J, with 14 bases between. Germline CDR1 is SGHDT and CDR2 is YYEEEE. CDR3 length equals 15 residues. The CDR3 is CASSLAGGNNQPQHF. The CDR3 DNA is TGTGCCAGCAGCCTTGCCGGCGGGAACAATCAGCCCCAGCATTTT.

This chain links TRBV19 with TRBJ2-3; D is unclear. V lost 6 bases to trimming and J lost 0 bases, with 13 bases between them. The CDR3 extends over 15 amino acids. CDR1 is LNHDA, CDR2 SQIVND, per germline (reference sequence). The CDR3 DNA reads TGTGCCAGTAGCCCACGACTCGGTAGCACAGATACGCAGTATTTT. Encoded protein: CASSPRLGSTDTQYF.

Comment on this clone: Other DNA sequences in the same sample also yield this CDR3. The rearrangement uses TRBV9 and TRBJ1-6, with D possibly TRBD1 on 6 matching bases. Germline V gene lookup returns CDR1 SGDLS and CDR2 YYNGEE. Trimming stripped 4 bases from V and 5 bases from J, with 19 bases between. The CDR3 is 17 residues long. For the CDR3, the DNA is TGTGCCAGCAGCCCGGTGGACAGCACCCTCAATAATTCACCCCTCCACTTT. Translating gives CASSPVDSTLNNSPLHF.

The CDR3 DNA follows: TGTGCCAGCAGCCCAAGACAGGTCCTGAACACTGAAGCTTTCTTT. It encodes CASSPRQVLNTEAFF. This chain connects TRBV11-1 to TRBJ1-1, with D tentatively TRBD1 (6 bases). Germline V gene data show CDR1 as SGHAT and CDR2 as FQDESV (reference sequence). This CDR3 has 15 amino acids. The V gene lost 5 bases and the J gene lost 0 bases, with 13 bases spanning the gap.

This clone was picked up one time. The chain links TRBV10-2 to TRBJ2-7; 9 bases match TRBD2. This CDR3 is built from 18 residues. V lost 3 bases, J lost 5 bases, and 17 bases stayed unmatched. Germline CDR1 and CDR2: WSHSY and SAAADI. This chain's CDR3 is CASSDWGGRAGQEHEQYF. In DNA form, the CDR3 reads TGCGCCAGCAGTGATTGGGGCGGGAGGGCCGGTCAAGAGCACGAGCAGTACTTC.

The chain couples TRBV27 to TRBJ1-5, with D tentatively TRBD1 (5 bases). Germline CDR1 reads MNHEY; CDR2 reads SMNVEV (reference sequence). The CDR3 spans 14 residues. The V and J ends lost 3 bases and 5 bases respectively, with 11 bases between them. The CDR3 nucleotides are TGTGCCAGCAGTTTTTCGCGGGGCGATCAGCCCCAGCATTTT. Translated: CASSFSRGDQPQHF.

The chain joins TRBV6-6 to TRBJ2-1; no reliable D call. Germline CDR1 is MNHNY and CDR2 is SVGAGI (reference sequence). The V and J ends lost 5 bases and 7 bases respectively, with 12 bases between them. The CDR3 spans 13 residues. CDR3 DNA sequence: TGTGCCAGCAGTCTAGGTTACGGTAATGAGCAGTTCTTC. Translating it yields CASSLGYGNEQFF.

CDR3 sequence: CASSYTAGPSYEQYF. CDR3 in DNA: TGTGCCAGCAGTTATACAGCGGGCCCCTCCTACGAGCAGTACTTC. V and J are TRBV28 and TRBJ2-7; the D gene is possibly TRBD2 (6 bases). Germline loops: CDR1 MDHEN, CDR2 SYDVKM. The length of the CDR3 is 15 residues. V lost 4 bases and J 0 bases, leaving 13 bases between the germline ends.

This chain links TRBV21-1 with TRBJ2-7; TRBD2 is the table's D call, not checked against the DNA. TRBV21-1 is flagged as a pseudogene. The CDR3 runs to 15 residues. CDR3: CASSPRTSGSYEQYF. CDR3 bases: TGTGCCAGCAGCCCCCGGACTAGCGGGAGCTACGAGCAGTACTTC.

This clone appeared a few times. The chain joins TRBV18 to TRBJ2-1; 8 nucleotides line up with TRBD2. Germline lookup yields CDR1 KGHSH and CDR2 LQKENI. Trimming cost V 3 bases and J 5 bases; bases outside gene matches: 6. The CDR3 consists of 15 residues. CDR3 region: CASSPNGGENNEQFF. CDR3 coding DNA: TGTGCCAGCTCACCTAACGGGGGGGAAAACAATGAGCAGTTCTTC.

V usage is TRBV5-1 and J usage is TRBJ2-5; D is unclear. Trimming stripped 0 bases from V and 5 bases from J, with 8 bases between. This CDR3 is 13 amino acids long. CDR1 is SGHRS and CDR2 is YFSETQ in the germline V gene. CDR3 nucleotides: TGCGCCAGCAGCTTGGCGATCAGGGAGACCCAGTACTTC. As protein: CASSLAIRETQYF.

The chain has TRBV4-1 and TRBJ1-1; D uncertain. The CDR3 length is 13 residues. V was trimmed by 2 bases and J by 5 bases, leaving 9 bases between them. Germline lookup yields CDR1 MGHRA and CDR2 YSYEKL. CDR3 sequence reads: CASSQFIVTEAFF. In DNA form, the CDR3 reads TGCGCCAGCAGCCAATTTATAGTGACTGAAGCTTTCTTT.

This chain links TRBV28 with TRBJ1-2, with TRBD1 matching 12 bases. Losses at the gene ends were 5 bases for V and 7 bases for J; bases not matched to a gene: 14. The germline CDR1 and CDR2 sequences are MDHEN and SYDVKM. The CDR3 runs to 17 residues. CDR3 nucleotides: TGTGCCAGCAGTCCCCACCCGGGGACAGGGGGCGGTTTTGGCTACACCTTC. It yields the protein CASSPHPGTGGGFGYTF.

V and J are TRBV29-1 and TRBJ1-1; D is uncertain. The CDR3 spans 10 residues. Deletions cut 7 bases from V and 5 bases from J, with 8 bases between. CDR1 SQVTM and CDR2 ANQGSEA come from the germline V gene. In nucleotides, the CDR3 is TGCAGCGCCGCGGGAACTGAAGCTTTCTTT. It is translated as CSAAGTEAFF.

The CDR3 sequence is CASSRGVTYEQYF. CDR3 DNA: TGTGCCAGCAGTAGGGGTGTCACCTACGAGCAGTACTTC. V is TRBV27 and J is TRBJ2-7; the D gene is possibly TRBD1 (5 bases). Germline V CDR1 and CDR2: MNHEY, SMNVEV (reference sequence). The CDR3 extends over 13 amino acids. Trimming removed 5 bases from V and 2 bases from J, with 10 bases in between.